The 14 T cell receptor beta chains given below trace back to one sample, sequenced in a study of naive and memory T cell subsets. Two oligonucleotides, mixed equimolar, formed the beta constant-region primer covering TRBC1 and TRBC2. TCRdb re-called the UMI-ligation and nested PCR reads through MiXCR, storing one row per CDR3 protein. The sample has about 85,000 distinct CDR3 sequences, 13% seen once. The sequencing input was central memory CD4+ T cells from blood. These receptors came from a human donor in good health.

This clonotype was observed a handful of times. In DNA, the CDR3 is TGCAGTGCTTCCCAGGACGGGACGAGCGACTACACCTTC. Protein: CSASQDGTSDYTF. This chain links TRBV20-1 with TRBJ1-2; D might be TRBD1 (5 bases). The CDR3 is 13 residues long. Germline loops: CDR1 DFQATT, CDR2 SNEGSKA (reference sequence). Trimming took 5 bases from V and 10 from J, leaving 20 bases between them.

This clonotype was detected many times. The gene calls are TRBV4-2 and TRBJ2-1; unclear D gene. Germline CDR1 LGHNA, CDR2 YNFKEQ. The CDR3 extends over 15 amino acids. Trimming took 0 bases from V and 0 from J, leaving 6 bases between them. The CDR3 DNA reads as TGTGCCAGCAGCCAAGAGGCTAGCTCCTACAATGAGCAGTTCTTC. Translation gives CASSQEASSYNEQFF.

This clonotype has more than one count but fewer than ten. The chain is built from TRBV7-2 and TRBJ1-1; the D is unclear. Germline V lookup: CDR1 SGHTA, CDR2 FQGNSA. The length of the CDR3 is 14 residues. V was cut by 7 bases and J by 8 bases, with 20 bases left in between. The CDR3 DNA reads TGTGCCAGCACCGAAAGGAGGGATGGCCCAGAAGCTTTCTTT. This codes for CASTERRDGPEAFF.

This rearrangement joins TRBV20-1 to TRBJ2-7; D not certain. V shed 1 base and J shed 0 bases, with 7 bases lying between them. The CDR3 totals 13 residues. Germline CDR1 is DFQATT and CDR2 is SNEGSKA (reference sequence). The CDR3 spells CSARVQLSYEQYF. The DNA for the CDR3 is TGCAGTGCTAGAGTTCAGCTCTCCTACGAGCAGTACTTC.

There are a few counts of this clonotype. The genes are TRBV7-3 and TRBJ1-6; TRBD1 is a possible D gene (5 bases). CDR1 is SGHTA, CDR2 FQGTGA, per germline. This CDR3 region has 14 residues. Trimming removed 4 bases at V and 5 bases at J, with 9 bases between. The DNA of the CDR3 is TGTGCCAGCAGCTACGGACAAGATAATTCACCCCTCCACTTT. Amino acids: CASSYGQDNSPLHF.

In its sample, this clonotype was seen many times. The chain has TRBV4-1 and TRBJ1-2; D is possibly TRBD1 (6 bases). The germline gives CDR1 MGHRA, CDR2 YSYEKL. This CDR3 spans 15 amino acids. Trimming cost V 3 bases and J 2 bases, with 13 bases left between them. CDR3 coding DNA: TGCGCCAGCAGCCAGGGGGGCCCGCGGAACTATGGCTACACCTTC. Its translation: CASSQGGPRNYGYTF.

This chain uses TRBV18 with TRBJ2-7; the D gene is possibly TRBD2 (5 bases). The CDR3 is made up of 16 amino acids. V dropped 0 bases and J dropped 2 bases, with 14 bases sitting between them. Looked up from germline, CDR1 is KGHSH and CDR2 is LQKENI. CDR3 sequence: CASSPPGGTTTYEQYF. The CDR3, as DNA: TGTGCCAGCTCACCACCCGGAGGAACCACTACCTACGAGCAGTACTTC.

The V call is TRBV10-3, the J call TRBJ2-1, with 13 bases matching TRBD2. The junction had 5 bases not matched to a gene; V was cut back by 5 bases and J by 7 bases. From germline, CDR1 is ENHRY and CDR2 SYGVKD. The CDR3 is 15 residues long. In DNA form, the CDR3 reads TGTGCCATCAGTCTAACTAGCGGGAGGGGGAATGAGCAGTTCTTC. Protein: CAISLTSGRGNEQFF.

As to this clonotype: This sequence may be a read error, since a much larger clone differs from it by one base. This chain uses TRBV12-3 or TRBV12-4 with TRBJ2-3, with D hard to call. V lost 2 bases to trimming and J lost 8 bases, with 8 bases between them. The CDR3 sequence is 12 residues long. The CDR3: CASSLSSATQYF. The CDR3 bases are TGTGCCAGCAGTTTAAGCAGCGCTACGCAGTATTTT.

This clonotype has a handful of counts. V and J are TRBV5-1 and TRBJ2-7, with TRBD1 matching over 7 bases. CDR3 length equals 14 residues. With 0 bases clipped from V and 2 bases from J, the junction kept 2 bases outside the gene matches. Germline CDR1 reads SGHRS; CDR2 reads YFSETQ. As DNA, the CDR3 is TGCGCCAGCAGCTTGGAGGGACAGCCCTACGAGCAGTACTTC. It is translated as CASSLEGQPYEQYF.

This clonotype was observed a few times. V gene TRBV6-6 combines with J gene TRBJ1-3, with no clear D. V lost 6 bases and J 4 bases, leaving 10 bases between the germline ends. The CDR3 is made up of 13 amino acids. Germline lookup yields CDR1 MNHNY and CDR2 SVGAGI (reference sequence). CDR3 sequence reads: CASRQVDGNTIYF. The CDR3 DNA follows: TGTGCCAGCAGGCAGGTTGACGGAAACACCATATATTTT.

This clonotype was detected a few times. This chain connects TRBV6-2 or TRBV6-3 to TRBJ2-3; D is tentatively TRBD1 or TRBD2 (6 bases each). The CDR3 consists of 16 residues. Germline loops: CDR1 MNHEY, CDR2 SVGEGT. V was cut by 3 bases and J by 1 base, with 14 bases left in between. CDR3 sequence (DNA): TGTGCCAGCAGTTATAGGGGGGCCGGACGCACAGATACGCAGTATTTT. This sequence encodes CASSYRGAGRTDTQYF.

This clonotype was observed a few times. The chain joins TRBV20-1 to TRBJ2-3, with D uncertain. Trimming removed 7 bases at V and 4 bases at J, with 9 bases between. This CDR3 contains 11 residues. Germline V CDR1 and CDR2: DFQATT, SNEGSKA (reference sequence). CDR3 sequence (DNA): TGCAGTGGACGAGGAGCAGATACGCAGTATTTT. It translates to CSGRGADTQYF.

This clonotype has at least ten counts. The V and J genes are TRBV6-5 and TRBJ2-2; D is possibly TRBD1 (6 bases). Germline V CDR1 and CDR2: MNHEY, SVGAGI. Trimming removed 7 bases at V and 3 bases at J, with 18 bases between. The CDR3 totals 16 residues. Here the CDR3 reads CASINRPNRDTGELFF. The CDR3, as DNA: TGTGCCAGCATTAACCGTCCCAACAGGGACACCGGGGAGCTGTTTTTT.